This T cell receptor beta chain emerged from a study of T cell clonotyping in hematopoietic cell transplantation. The study's findings and limits: No sorting was done, leaving CD4 and CD8 contributions mixed. Graft donor and pretransplant recipient Inverse Simpson Index values predicted broader posttransplant TCR diversity.

The CDR3 is 16 residues long. V lost 3 bases to trimming and J lost 0 bases, with 14 bases between them. Germline V gene data show CDR1 as SNHLY and CDR2 as FYNNEI. Points on this clone: Its antigen is not known.

TCRdb's table, derived via immunoSEQ multiplex PCR, lists solely in-frame clones and lacks some. Of 35,000 to 45,000 clones in the sample, 94% were seen once. The TCR sequence derives from a woman aged 45-65 years in good health. Some clones in this sample may be carry-over from other donors' samples. The V call is TRBV2, the J call TRBJ1-1; unclear D gene. The sample comprised peripheral blood mononuclear cells. The CDR3 DNA sequence: TGTGCCAGCAGTGAGGGGTTCCAGAACCTGAACACTGAAGCTTTCTTT. The encoded protein is CASSEGFQNLNTEAFF.